This paragraph reports one TCR beta chain. What it recognizes is unknown. The sample is drawn from a study of shared clonotypes between healthy human individuals. Study-level information: Used for every donor were three CD4 naive, three CD4 memory, two CD8 naive and one CD8 memory plate. Study-wide points: Estimated richness was generally greater in naive than memory subsets. Sampling was confined to blood; repertoires within tissues likely differ.

Profiling relied on immunoSEQ multiplex PCR, and the TCRdb table lists in-frame clones only, not all of them. The sample lists 2 million to 2.5 million clones, over 85% occurring once. Sample: naive CD4+ T cells from PBMCs. Noted subset: CD45RA+ positively selected. The source is a man between 18 and 29 years old in good health. Some clones in this sample may be carry-over from other donors' samples.

CDR3 bases: TGTGCCAGCAGCTGGACTAGCGGGAGAGGGAGTCCCTACGAGCAGTACTTC. It translates to CASSWTSGRGSPYEQYF. This sequence joins TRBV11-1 and TRBJ2-7, with TRBD2 identical over 13 bases. J gave up 2 bases and V 4 bases, and 8 bases lay outside the gene matches. Per the germline V gene, CDR1 is SGHAT and CDR2 is FQDESV (reference sequence). The CDR3 length is 17 residues.